This T cell receptor beta chain was sequenced for a study of blood T cells in healthy people across ages. This clonotype was recorded a few times. The CDR3 length is 15 residues. V was shortened by 3 bases and J by 0 bases, with 10 bases between the two germline ends. Germline V lookup: CDR1 LNHNV, CDR2 YYDKDF (reference sequence). With a J-beta primer mix and a sample-barcoded 5' primer, a second PCR ran roughly 6 to 11 cycles. TCRdb used MiXCR to reprocess the 5' RACE reads, holding one entry per CDR3 protein. Among 700,000 or so distinct CDR3 sequences listed, 35% to 50% were seen once. Sequenced input: blood. This TCR derives from a man older than 75 in good health. The chain combines TRBV15 with TRBJ2-3; no reliable D call. The CDR3 loop reads CATSRGGTSTDTQYF. The CDR3 DNA follows: TGTGCCACCAGCAGGGGCGGAACTAGCACAGATACGCAGTATTTT.